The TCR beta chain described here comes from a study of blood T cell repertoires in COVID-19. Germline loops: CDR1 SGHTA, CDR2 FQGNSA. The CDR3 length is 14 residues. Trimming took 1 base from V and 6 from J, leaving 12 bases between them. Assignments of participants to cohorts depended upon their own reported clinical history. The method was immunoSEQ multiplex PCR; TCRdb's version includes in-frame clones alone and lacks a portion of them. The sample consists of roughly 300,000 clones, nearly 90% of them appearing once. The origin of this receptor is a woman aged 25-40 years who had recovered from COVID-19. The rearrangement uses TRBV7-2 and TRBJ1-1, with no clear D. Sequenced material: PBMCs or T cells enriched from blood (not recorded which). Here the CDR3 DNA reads TGTGCCAGCAGCTTAGGGGCCCAATCAGCTGAAGCTTTCTTT. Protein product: CASSLGAQSAEAFF.